This T cell receptor beta chain was sequenced for a study of blood T cells in healthy people across ages. At the level of the study: Per two T cells, about one barcoded beta molecule was captured through template switching.

Study-level points and caveats: Because donor CMV status was unknown, expanded clonotype changes were possibly confounded. Estimates drawn from one million T cells were deemed to understate diversity.

It was with a sample-barcoded 5' primer and a J-beta primer mix that a second PCR of roughly 7 to 12 cycles was run. TCRdb itself ran the 5' RACE reads through MiXCR, one entry per CDR3 protein. The data hold under 800,000 distinct CDR3 sequences, with about 21% observed a single time. This clonotype occurred a few times. Antigen unknown. From germline, CDR1 is SNHLY and CDR2 FYNNEI. The V and J ends lost 3 bases and 0 bases respectively, with 3 bases between them. CDR3 length: 13 residues. Each donor gave roughly 9.8 milliliters of peripheral blood. The chain recombines TRBV2 with TRBJ1-3; D not certain. Material: blood. This clonotype was sampled from a man between 65 and 85 years old in good health. The CDR3 reads CASSDISGNTIYF. CDR3 in DNA: TGTGCCAGCAGTGACATCTCTGGAAACACCATATATTTT. Full variable domain (rest looked up from reference TRBV2 and TRBJ1-3): EPEVTQTPSHQVTQMGQEVILRCVPISNHLYFYWYRQILGQKVEFLVSFYNNEISEKSEIFDDQFSVERPDGSNFTLKIRSTKLEDSAMYFCASSDISGNTIYFGEGSWLTVV.